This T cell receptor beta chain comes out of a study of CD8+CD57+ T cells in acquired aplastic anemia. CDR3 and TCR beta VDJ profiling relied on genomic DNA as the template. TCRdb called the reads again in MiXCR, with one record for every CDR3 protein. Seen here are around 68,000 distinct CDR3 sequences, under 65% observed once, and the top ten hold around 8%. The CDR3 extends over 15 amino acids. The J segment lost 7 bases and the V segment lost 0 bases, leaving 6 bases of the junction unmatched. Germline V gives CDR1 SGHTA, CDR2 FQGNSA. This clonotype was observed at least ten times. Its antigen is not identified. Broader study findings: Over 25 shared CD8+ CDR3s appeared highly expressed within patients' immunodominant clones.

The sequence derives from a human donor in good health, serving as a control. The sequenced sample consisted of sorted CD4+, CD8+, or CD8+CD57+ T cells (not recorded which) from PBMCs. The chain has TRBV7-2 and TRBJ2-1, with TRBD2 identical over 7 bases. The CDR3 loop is CASSLAGGLRNEQFF. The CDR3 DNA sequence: TGTGCCAGCAGCTTAGCGGGAGGGCTTAGAAATGAGCAGTTCTTC.